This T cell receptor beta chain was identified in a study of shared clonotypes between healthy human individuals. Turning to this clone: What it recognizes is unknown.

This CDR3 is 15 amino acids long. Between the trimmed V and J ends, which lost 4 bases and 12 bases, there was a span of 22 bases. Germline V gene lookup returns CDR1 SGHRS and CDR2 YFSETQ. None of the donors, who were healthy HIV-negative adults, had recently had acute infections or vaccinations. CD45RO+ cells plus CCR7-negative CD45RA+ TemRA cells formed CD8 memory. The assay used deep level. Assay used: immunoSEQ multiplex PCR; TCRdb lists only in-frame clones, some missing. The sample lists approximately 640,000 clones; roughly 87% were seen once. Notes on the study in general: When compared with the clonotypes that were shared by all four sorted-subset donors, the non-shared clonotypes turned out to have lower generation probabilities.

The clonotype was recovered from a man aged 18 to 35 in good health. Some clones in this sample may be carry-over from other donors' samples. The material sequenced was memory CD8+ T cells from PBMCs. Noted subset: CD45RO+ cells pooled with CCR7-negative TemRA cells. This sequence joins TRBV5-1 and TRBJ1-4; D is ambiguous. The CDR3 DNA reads TGCGCCAGCAGCCTCACGGAGGGAGGGATTGGGGAACTGTTTTTT. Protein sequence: CASSLTEGGIGELFF.